Presented here are 32 T cell receptor beta chains from one specimen sequenced in a study of radiotherapy plus CTLA-4 blockade in lung cancer. Measured with immunoSEQ multiplex PCR; TCRdb has only the in-frame clones, and not every one. Of 45,000 to 55,000 clones detected, more than 65% appear once; the ten largest clones hold 3.2%. Source: peripheral blood, taken from a patient treated with radiotherapy plus ipilimumab. The receptors here all came from a human donor with non-small cell lung cancer who had a partial response to radiotherapy plus ipilimumab.

The chain couples TRBV11-1 to TRBJ2-7; TRBD1 is a possible D gene (5 bases). The CDR3 runs to 15 residues. V was cut by 0 bases and J by 1 base, with 10 bases left in between. Germline V gene lookup returns CDR1 SGHAT and CDR2 FQDESV (reference sequence). The CDR3 spells CASSLALDTSYEQYF. As DNA, the CDR3 is TGTGCCAGCAGCTTAGCTTTGGACACTTCCTACGAGCAGTACTTC.

J is TRBJ2-7 and V is TRBV6-4; TRBD2 agrees at 16 bases. The length of the CDR3 is 14 residues. The germline gives CDR1 MRHNA, CDR2 SNTAGT. The ends lost 11 bases at V and 3 bases at J; junction bases unmatched: 4. The CDR3 region has the DNA TGTGCCGCTGGGACTAGCGGGGGGGACTACGAGCAGTACTTC. Translated, it gives CAAGTSGGDYEQYF.

This clone was observed a few times. The chain couples TRBV6-1 to TRBJ2-7; 9 positions agree with TRBD1. In germline, CDR1 is MNHNS, CDR2 SASEGT. This CDR3 has 14 residues. Germline trimming cut 2 bases from V and 5 bases from J; bases unmatched to any gene: 4. The CDR3 protein is CASSEPGQGNEQYF. The CDR3 DNA reads as TGTGCCAGCAGTGAACCGGGACAGGGAAACGAGCAGTACTTC.

This clone showed up just once. The chain combines TRBV28 with TRBJ2-3; 9 positions agree with TRBD1. V trimming: 7 bases; J trimming: 2 bases; junction bases outside the gene matches: 7. In germline, CDR1 is MDHEN, CDR2 SYDVKM. CDR3 length: 15 amino acids. The CDR3 here is CASIAGTGYTDTQYF. The DNA for the CDR3 is TGTGCCAGCATCGCCGGGACAGGGTACACAGATACGCAGTATTTT.

This CDR3 is CASSPGQAEQPQHF. The CDR3 DNA follows: TGCGCCAGCAGCCCCGGACAGGCGGAACAGCCCCAGCATTTT. The chain is built from TRBV5-1 and TRBJ1-5; 7 bases agree with TRBD1. V shed 4 bases and J 7 bases; nucleotides not matched to a gene: 8. The CDR3 runs to 14 residues. The germline V gene encodes CDR1 SGHRS and CDR2 YFSETQ.

The gene calls are TRBV6-1 and TRBJ2-7; 12 bases are shared with TRBD1. V trimming: 6 bases; J trimming: 6 bases; junction bases outside the gene matches: 9. This CDR3 has 15 amino acids. Germline V gene lookup returns CDR1 MNHNS and CDR2 SASEGT. CDR3 coding DNA: TGTGCCAGCAGCCCTCCGGGACAGGGGGCTGGCGAGCAGTACTTC. Its translation is CASSPPGQGAGEQYF.

V is TRBV5-1 and J is TRBJ2-4; tentative D call: TRBD2 (5 bases). Germline loops: CDR1 SGHRS, CDR2 YFSETQ. V lost 0 bases and J 8 bases, leaving 9 bases between the germline ends. This CDR3 is built from 13 residues. Here the CDR3 reads CASSLGAGDIQYF. The CDR3 nucleotides read TGCGCCAGCAGCTTGGGGGCCGGGGACATTCAGTACTTC.

The gene calls are TRBV7-9 and TRBJ2-7; D is unresolved. CDR1 and CDR2 from the germline V gene are SEHNR and FQNEAQ (reference sequence). V gave up 1 base and J gave up 5 bases, with 6 bases separating them. The CDR3 extends over 12 amino acids. The CDR3 spells CASSLDSDEQYF. Here the CDR3 DNA reads TGTGCCAGCAGCTTAGATTCAGACGAGCAGTACTTC.

The chain uses TRBV11-2 and TRBJ2-5, with 8 bases lining up with TRBD2. Germline V gene lookup returns CDR1 SGHAT and CDR2 FQNNGV. This CDR3 has 13 residues. V gave up 5 bases and J gave up 13 bases; unmatched junction bases: 12. CDR3 sequence: CASSPRGGGPPYF. CDR3 nucleotides: TGTGCCAGCAGCCCGAGGGGCGGGGGGCCCCCGTACTTC.

The rearrangement uses TRBV9 and TRBJ2-7, with D maybe TRBD1 (6 bases). CDR1 and CDR2 (germline): SGDLS, YYNGEE. V shed 3 bases and J shed 0 bases, with 7 bases lying between them. The CDR3 loop spans 13 amino acids. The DNA for the CDR3 is TGTGCCAGCAGCGGGGACAACTCCTACGAGCAGTACTTC. It encodes CASSGDNSYEQYF.

The chain recombines TRBV9 with TRBJ2-7, with 9 bases aligning to TRBD2. Trimming cost V 4 bases and J 2 bases; bases outside gene matches: 4. CDR3 length: 14 residues. Germline V gene data show CDR1 as SGDLS and CDR2 as YYNGEE. CDR3 residues: CASSPAGGAYEQYF. The CDR3 nucleotides read TGTGCCAGCAGCCCAGCGGGGGGAGCCTACGAGCAGTACTTC.

A few counts support this clone. The V and J genes are TRBV9 and TRBJ2-6; D possibly corresponds to TRBD2 (6 bases). Germline V gene data show CDR1 as SGDLS and CDR2 as YYNGEE. This CDR3 contains 17 residues. Trimming removed 3 bases from V and 3 bases from J, with 16 bases in between. CDR3 nucleotide sequence: TGTGCCAGCAGCGCCCGCACGCCCGGGAGTGGGGCCAACGTCCTGACTTTC. This encodes CASSARTPGSGANVLTF.

V is TRBV11-2 and J is TRBJ2-1; 12 bases map to TRBD2. Germline loops: CDR1 SGHAT, CDR2 FQNNGV. Trimming cost V 5 bases and J 5 bases; bases outside gene matches: 7. CDR3 length: 16 residues. CDR3 DNA: TGTGCCAGCAGCCCTCGGACTAGCGGGGAGAACAATGAGCAGTTCTTC. This sequence encodes CASSPRTSGENNEQFF.

The chain recombines TRBV5-4 with TRBJ1-1; D remains ambiguous. The CDR3 sequence is 12 residues long. Germline values: CDR1 SGHNT, CDR2 YYREEE (reference sequence). The germline V and J ends were trimmed by 0 bases and 4 bases, with 4 bases remaining between them. Here the CDR3 DNA reads TGTGCCAGCAGCTTGGGGGCCACTGAAGCTTTCTTT. Its translation: CASSLGATEAFF.

The chain is built from TRBV7-3 and TRBJ2-2; TRBD2 might be the D (6 bases). The CDR3 consists of 16 residues. Trimming cost V 3 bases and J 1 base, with 12 bases left between them. Germline V gene data show CDR1 as SGHTA and CDR2 as FQGTGA. CDR3: CASSLEGTRNTGELFF. DNA for the CDR3: TGTGCCAGCAGCTTGGAGGGGACTCGGAACACCGGGGAGCTGTTTTTT.

This chain's CDR3 is CASSWIPGQGVNEQFF. CDR3 nucleotide sequence: TGCGCCAGCAGCTGGATTCCGGGACAGGGGGTCAATGAGCAGTTCTTC. V gene TRBV5-1 combines with J gene TRBJ2-1, with TRBD1 matching over 11 bases. The CDR3 is 16 amino acids. J lost 6 bases, V lost 3 bases, and 8 bases had no gene match. Germline CDR1 SGHRS, CDR2 YFSETQ.

In its sample, this clone was seen once. The J gene is TRBJ1-6, the V gene TRBV5-4; the D gene is possibly TRBD1 (5 bases). There are 15 residues in the CDR3. Germline V gene data show CDR1 as SGHNT and CDR2 as YYREEE (reference sequence). Trimming shortened V by 1 base and J by 4 bases, and 9 bases separated the two germline ends. DNA of the CDR3: TGTGCCAGCAGCTTGTGGGGCGCTTATAATTCACCCCTCCACTTT. Its protein is CASSLWGAYNSPLHF.

The J gene is TRBJ2-3, the V gene TRBV5-6, with D possibly TRBD1 on 6 matching bases. The CDR3 spans 14 residues. V was cut by 1 base and J by 4 bases, with 10 bases left in between. CDR1 SGHDT and CDR2 YYEEEE come from the germline V gene. The CDR3 reads CASSLTGPADTQYF. The CDR3 coding sequence is TGTGCCAGCAGCTTGACAGGGCCGGCAGATACGCAGTATTTT.

This clone was seen a handful of times. The chain uses TRBV18 and TRBJ1-2, with TRBD1 identical over 12 bases. With 3 bases clipped from V and 8 bases from J, the junction kept 10 bases outside the gene matches. There are 16 residues in the CDR3. Germline assignment: CDR1 KGHSH and CDR2 LQKENI. CDR3 loop: CASSPAGDRGRGGYTF. The CDR3 nucleotides are TGTGCCAGCTCACCCGCCGGGGACAGGGGGCGAGGGGGCTACACCTTC.

The chain has TRBV5-1 and TRBJ2-5; 8 bases are a match to TRBD2. CDR3 length: 15 residues. The germline CDR1 and CDR2 sequences are SGHRS and YFSETQ. Trimming removed 0 bases from V and 5 bases from J; junction bases left unmatched: 6. CDR3 in DNA: TGCGCCAGCAGCTTGGAAATAGCGGGGCTGGAGACCCAGTACTTC. Protein product: CASSLEIAGLETQYF.

In this sample, this clone is medium-sized. The chain links TRBV6-5 to TRBJ1-2, with 7 bases aligning to TRBD1. With 5 bases clipped from V and 6 bases from J, the junction kept 6 bases outside the gene matches. This CDR3 is 13 amino acids long. Germline V gene lookup returns CDR1 MNHEY and CDR2 SVGAGI. CDR3 DNA sequence: TGTGCCAGCAGTCGACAGGGCGAGAATGGCTACACCTTC. It encodes CASSRQGENGYTF.

The chain recombines TRBV7-9 with TRBJ1-1; D is unclear. The germline V gene encodes CDR1 SEHNR and CDR2 FQNEAQ (reference sequence). V was cut by 4 bases and J by 0 bases, with 9 bases left in between. The CDR3 loop spans 14 amino acids. CDR3: CASSSPGMNTEAFF. CDR3 DNA sequence: TGTGCCAGCAGCTCCCCAGGTATGAACACTGAAGCTTTCTTT.

The sample holds one count of this clone. V and J are TRBV27 and TRBJ2-5, with D possibly TRBD2 on 6 matching bases. Trimming removed 3 bases at V and 2 bases at J, with 13 bases between. The CDR3 totals 15 residues. Germline assignment: CDR1 MNHEY and CDR2 SMNVEV (reference sequence). This chain's CDR3 is CASSFWVGGQETQYF. DNA for the CDR3: TGTGCCAGCAGTTTTTGGGTTGGGGGGCAAGAGACCCAGTACTTC.

The gene calls are TRBV5-6 and TRBJ2-5; TRBD2 matches at 9 bases. V lost 4 bases, J lost 11 bases, and 15 bases stayed unmatched. Germline V gene data show CDR1 as SGHDT and CDR2 as YYEEEE. The CDR3 loop spans 15 amino acids. The CDR3 DNA reads as TGTGCCAGCAGCCCCGCGGGGGGGGCCATCTGGGAGCAGTACTTC. Protein: CASSPAGGAIWEQYF.

The rearrangement joins TRBV7-9 to TRBJ1-5; 8 nucleotides line up with TRBD1. CDR3 length: 15 residues. Germline V gene lookup returns CDR1 SEHNR and CDR2 FQNEAQ (reference sequence). The trim removed 1 base at V and 1 base at J, leaving 0 bases unmatched. CDR3 sequence (DNA): TGTGCCAGCAGCTTAGGGACAGGGAGCAATCAGCCCCAGCATTTT. Residues: CASSLGTGSNQPQHF.

For the CDR3, the DNA is TGTGCCAGTAGTACCAGGGGGCAGCTGAACACTGAAGCTTTCTTT. Its protein is CASSTRGQLNTEAFF. The rearrangement uses TRBV19 and TRBJ1-1, with 8 bases aligning to TRBD1. Germline CDR1 reads LNHDA; CDR2 reads SQIVND (reference sequence). V lost 4 bases, J lost 0 bases, and 4 bases stayed unmatched. This CDR3 has 15 residues.

This clone is labeled medium-sized. CDR3: CASSPPWDSSYEQYF. CDR3 nucleotides: TGTGCCAGCAGCCCCCCCTGGGACAGCTCCTACGAGCAGTACTTC. This chain links TRBV7-9 with TRBJ2-7, with 7 nucleotides matching TRBD1. V lost 5 bases to trimming and J lost 0 bases; unmatched junction nucleotides: 7. CDR3 length: 15 residues. CDR1 SEHNR and CDR2 FQNEAQ come from the germline V gene (reference sequence). Filled out from reference TRBV7-9 and TRBJ2-7, the complete variable domain reads DTGVSQNPRHKITKRGQNVTFRCDPISEHNRLYWYRQTLGQGPEFLTYFQNEAQLEKSRLLSDRFSAERPKGSFSTLEIQRTEQGDSAMYLCASSPPWDSSYEQYFGPGTRLTVT.

The chain links TRBV4-3 to TRBJ1-4, with 11 nucleotides matching TRBD1. V trimming: 2 bases; J trimming: 5 bases; junction bases outside the gene matches: 4. Germline CDR1 and CDR2: LGHNA and YSLEER. This CDR3 comprises 16 residues. CDR3 sequence reads: CASSQSRTGGNEKLFF. The DNA of the CDR3 is TGCGCCAGCAGCCAATCCCGGACAGGGGGCAATGAAAAACTGTTTTTT.

The chain uses TRBV7-6 and TRBJ2-7; 8 bases map to TRBD1. The CDR3 is 15 residues long. Germline lookup yields CDR1 SGHVS and CDR2 FNYEAQ. With 2 bases clipped from V and 3 bases from J, the junction kept 6 bases outside the gene matches. For the CDR3, the DNA is TGTGCCAGCAGCTTACGTGACAGGGGAAACTACGAGCAGTACTTC. Protein sequence: CASSLRDRGNYEQYF.

The sample holds one count of this clone. The rearrangement joins TRBV6-5 to TRBJ2-5, with 10 bases lining up with TRBD2. The length of the CDR3 is 14 residues. In germline, CDR1 is MNHEY, CDR2 SVGAGI. V gave up 5 bases and J gave up 3 bases; unmatched junction bases: 3. CDR3 sequence: CASSVGLAEETQYF. CDR3 nucleotide sequence: TGTGCCAGCAGTGTCGGACTAGCGGAAGAGACCCAGTACTTC.

The chain joins TRBV6-5 to TRBJ2-7; 9 bases align to TRBD1. V shed 7 bases, J shed 1 base, and the junction held 5 bases outside the gene matches. Germline V gene data show CDR1 as MNHEY and CDR2 as SVGAGI. This CDR3 is built from 14 residues. This CDR3 is CASTPDRGSYEQYF. CDR3 DNA: TGTGCCAGCACCCCTGACAGGGGGTCCTACGAGCAGTACTTC.

With respect to this clone: Compared with germline, one end of the junction differs, possibly owing to a read error. The chain joins TRBV5-1 to TRBJ2-1; D not certain. Germline V gene sequence: CDR1 SGHRS, CDR2 YFSETQ. The CDR3 covers 14 residues. This CDR3 is CASSLSWPTNKQFF. Here the CDR3 DNA reads TGCGCCAGCAGCTTGAGTTGGCCAACCAATAAGCAGTTCTTC.